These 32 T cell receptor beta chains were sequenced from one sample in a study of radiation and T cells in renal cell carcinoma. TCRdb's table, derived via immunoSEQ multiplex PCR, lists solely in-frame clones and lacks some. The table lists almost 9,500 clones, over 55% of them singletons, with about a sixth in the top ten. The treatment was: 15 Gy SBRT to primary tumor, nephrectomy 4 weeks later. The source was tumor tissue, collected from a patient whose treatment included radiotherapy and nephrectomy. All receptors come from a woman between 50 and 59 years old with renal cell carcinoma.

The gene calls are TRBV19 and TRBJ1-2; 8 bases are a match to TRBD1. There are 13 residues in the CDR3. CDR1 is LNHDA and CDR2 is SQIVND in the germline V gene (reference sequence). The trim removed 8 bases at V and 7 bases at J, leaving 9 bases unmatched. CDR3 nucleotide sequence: TGTGCCAGTGGGGGGACAGGCGGGAGTGGCTACACCTTC. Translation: CASGGTGGSGYTF.

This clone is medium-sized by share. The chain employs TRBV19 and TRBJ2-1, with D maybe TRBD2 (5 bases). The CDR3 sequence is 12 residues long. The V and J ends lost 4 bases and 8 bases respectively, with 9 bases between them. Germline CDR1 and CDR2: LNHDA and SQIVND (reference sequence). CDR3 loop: CASSTSGDEQFF. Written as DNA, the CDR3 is TGTGCCAGTAGTACCTCCGGGGATGAGCAGTTCTTC. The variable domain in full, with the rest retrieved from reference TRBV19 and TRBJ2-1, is DGGITQSPKYLFRKEGQNVTLSCEQNLNHDAMYWYRQDPGQGLRLIYYSQIVNDFQKGDIAEGYSVSREKKESFPLTVTSAQKNPTAFYLCASSTSGDEQFFGPGTRLTVL.

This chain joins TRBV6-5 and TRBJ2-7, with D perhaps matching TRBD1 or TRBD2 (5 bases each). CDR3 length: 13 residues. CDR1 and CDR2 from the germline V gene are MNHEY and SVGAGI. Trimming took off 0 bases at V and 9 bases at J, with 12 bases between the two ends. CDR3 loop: CASSYSPDGGQYF. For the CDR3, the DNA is TGTGCCAGCAGTTACTCGCCGGATGGGGGGCAGTACTTC.

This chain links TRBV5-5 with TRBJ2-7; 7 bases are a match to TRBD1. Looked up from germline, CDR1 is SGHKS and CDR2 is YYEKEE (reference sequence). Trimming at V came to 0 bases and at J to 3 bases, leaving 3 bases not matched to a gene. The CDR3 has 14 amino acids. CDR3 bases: TGTGCCAGCAGCTTGGGGACAGGCGGCTACGAGCAGTACTTC. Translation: CASSLGTGGYEQYF.

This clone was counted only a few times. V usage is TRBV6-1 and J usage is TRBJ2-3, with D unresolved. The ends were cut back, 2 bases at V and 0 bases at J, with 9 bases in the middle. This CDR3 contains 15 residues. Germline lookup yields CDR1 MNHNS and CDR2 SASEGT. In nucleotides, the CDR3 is TGTGCCAGCAGTGAAACCCCGGACAGCACAGATACGCAGTATTTT. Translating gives CASSETPDSTDTQYF.

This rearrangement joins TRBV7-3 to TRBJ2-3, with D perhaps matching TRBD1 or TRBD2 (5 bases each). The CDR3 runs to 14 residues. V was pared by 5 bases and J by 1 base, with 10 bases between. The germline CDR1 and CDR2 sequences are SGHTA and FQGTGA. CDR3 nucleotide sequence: TGTGCCAGCAGCCGTGGGGGTCGCACAGATACGCAGTATTTT. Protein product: CASSRGGRTDTQYF.

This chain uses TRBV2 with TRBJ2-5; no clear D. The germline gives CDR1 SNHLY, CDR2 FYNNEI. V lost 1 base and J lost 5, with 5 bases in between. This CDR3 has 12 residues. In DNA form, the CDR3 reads TGTGCCAGCAGTGAAGGGTGGGAGACCCAGTACTTC. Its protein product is CASSEGWETQYF.

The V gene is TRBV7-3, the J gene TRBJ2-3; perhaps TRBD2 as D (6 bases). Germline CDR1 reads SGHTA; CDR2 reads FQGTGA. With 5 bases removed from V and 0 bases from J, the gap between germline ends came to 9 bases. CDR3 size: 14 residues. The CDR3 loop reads CASSPGTSTDTQYF. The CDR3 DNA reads TGTGCCAGCAGCCCCGGGACTAGCACAGATACGCAGTATTTT. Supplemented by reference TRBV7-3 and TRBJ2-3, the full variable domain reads GAGVSQTPSNKVTEKGKYVELRCDPISGHTALYWYRQSLGQGPEFLIYFQGTGAADDSGLPNDRFFAVRPEGSVSTLKIQRTERGDSAVYLCASSPGTSTDTQYFGPGTRLTVL.

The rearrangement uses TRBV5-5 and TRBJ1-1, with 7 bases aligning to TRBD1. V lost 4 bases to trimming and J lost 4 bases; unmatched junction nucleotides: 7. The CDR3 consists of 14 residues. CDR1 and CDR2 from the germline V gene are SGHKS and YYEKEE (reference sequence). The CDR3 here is CASSLGGAGTEAFF. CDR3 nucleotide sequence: TGTGCCAGCAGCCTAGGGGGCGCGGGCACTGAAGCTTTCTTT.

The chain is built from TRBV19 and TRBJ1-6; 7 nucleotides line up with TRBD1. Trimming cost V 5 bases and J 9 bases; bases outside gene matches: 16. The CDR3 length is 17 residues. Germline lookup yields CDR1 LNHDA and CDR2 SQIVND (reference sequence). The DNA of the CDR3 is TGTGCCAGTAGTGCGATGGACAGGTCTAGGGTGGGTTCACCCCTCCACTTT. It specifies CASSAMDRSRVGSPLHF.

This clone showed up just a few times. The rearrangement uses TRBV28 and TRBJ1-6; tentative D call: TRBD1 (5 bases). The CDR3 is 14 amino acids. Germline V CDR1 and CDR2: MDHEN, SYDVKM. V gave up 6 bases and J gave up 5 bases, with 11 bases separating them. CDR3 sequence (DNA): TGTGCCAGCAGCGAGGGGAATAATAATTCACCCCTCCACTTT. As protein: CASSEGNNNSPLHF.

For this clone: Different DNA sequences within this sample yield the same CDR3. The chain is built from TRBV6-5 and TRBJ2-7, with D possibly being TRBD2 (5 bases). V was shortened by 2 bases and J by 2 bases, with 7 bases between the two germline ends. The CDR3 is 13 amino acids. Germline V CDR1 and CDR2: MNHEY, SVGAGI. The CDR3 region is CASSYPGTYEQYF. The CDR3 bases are TGTGCCAGCAGTTACCCCGGGACCTACGAGCAGTACTTC.

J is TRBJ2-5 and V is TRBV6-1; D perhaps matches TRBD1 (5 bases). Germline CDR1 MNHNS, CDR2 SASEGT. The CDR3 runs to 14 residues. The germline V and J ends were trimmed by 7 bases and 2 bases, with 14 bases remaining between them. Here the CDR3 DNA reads TGTGCCAGCACTCTGGGGCAAACGCAAGAGACCCAGTACTTC. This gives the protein CASTLGQTQETQYF.

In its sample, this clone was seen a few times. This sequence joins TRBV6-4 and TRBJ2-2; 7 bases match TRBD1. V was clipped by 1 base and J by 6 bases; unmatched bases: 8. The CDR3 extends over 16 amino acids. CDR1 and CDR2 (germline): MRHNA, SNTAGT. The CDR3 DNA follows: TGTGCCAGCAGTGACTATTTTCTTCAGGGGGCCGGGGAGCTGTTTTTT. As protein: CASSDYFLQGAGELFF.

CDR3 nucleotide sequence: TGTGCCAGCAGAACGACATGGAATCAGCCCCAGCATTTT. This encodes CASRTTWNQPQHF. V is TRBV6-6 and J is TRBJ1-5; D unresolved. The CDR3 extends over 13 amino acids. The V end lost 6 bases, the J end lost 4 bases, and 10 bases lay between the germline ends. Looked up from germline, CDR1 is MNHNY and CDR2 is SVGAGI (reference sequence).

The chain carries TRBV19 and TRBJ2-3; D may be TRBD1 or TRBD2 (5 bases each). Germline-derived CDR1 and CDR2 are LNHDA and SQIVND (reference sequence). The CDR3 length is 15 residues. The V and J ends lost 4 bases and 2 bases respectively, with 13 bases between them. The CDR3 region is CASSTPGTSTDTQYF. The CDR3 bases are TGTGCCAGTAGTACCCCGGGGACCTCCACAGATACGCAGTATTTT.

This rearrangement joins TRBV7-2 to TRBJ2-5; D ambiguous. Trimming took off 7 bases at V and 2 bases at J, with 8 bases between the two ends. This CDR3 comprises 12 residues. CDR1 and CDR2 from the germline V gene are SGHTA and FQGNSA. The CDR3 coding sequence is TGTGCCAGCAACAAGCAACAAGAGACCCAGTACTTC. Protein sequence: CASNKQQETQYF.

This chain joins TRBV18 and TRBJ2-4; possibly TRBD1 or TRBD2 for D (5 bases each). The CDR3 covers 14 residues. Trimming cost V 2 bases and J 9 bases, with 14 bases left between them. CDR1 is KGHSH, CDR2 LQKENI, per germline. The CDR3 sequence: CASSPRDATFIQYF. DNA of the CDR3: TGTGCCAGCTCACCAAGGGACGCCACCTTCATTCAGTACTTC.

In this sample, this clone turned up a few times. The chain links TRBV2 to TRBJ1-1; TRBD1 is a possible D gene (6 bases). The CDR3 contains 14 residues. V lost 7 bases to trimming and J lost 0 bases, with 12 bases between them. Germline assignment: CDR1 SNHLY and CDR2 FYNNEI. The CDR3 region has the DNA TGTGCCAGCACCAGGGGACGGATGAACACTGAAGCTTTCTTT. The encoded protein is CASTRGRMNTEAFF.

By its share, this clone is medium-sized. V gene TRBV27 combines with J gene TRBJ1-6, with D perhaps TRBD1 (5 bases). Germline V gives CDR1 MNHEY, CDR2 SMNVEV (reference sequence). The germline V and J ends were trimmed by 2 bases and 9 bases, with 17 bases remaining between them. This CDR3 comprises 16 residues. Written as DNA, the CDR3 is TGTGCCAGCAGTTTAAGCGACAGTGGTTCTGGTTCACCCCTCCACTTT. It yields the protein CASSLSDSGSGSPLHF.

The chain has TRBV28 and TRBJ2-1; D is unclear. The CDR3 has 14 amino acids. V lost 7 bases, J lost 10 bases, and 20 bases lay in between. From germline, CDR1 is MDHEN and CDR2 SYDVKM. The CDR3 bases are TGTGCCAGCACGGGCAGAACCAACTTGTGGGAGCAGTTCTTC. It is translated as CASTGRTNLWEQFF.

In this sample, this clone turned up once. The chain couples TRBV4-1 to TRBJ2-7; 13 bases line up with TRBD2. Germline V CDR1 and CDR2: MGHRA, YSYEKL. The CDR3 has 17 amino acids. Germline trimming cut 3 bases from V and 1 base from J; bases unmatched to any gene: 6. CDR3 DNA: TGCGCCAGCAGCCAGGCCACACTAGCGGGAGGGTCCTACGAGCAGTACTTC. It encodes CASSQATLAGGSYEQYF.

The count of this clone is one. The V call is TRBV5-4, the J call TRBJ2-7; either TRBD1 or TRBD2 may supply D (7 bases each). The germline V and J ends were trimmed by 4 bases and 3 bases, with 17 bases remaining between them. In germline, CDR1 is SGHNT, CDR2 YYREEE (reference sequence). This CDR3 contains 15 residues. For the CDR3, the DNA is TGTGCCAGCAGCGGGGGGGACAGACCTCACTACGAGCAGTACTTC. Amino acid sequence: CASSGGDRPHYEQYF.

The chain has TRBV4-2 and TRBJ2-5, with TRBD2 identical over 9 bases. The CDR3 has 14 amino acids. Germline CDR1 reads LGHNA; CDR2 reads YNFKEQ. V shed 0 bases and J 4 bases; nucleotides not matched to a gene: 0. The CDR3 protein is CASSQDSGGETQYF. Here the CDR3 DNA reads TGTGCCAGCAGCCAAGATAGCGGGGGAGAGACCCAGTACTTC.

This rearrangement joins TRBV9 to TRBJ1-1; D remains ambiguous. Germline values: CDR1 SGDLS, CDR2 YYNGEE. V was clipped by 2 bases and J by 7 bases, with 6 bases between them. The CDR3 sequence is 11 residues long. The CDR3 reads CASSVGSEAFF. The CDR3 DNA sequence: TGTGCCAGCAGCGTCGGGAGTGAAGCTTTCTTT.

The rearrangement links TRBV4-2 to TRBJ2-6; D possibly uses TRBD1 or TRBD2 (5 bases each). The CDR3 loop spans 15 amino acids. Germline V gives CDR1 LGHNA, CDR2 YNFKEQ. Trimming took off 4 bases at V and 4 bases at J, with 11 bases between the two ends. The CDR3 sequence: CASSPGAPGANVLTF. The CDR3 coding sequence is TGTGCCAGCAGCCCCGGGGCCCCGGGGGCCAACGTCCTGACTTTC.

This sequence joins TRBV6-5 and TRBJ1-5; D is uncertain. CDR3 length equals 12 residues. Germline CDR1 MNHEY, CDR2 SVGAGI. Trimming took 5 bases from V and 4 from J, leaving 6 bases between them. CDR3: CASSEGNQPQHF. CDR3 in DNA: TGTGCCAGCAGTGAAGGGAATCAGCCCCAGCATTTT.

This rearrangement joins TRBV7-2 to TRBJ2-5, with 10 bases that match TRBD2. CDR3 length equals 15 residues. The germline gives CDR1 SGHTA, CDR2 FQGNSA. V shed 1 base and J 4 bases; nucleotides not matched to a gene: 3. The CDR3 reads CASSLGLAGAETQYF. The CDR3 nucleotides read TGTGCCAGCAGCTTAGGCCTAGCGGGAGCAGAGACCCAGTACTTC.

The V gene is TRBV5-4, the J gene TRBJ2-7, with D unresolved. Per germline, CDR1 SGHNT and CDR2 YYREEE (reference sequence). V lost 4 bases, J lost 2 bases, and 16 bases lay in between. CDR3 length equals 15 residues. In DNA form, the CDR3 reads TGTGCCAGCAGCGGAAGGAGTGTCCCCCCCTACGAGCAGTACTTC. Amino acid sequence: CASSGRSVPPYEQYF.

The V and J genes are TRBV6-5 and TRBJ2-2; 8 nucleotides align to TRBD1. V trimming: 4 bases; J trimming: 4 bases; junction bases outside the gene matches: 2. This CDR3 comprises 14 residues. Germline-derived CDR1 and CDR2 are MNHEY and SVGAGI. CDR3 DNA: TGTGCCAGCAGTTCGGGACAGGTCACCGGGGAGCTGTTTTTT. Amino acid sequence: CASSSGQVTGELFF.

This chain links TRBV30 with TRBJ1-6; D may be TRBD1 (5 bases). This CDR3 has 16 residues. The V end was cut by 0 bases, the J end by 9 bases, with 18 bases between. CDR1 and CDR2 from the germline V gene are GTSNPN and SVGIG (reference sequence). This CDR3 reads CAWSVSSGVQGSPLHF. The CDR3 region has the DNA TGTGCCTGGAGTGTAAGCTCTGGGGTTCAGGGTTCACCCCTCCACTTT.

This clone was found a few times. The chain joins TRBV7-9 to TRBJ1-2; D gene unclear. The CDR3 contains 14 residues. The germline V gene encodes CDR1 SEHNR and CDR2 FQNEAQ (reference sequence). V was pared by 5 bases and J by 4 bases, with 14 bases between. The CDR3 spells CASSPKREVYGYTF. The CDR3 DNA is TGTGCCAGCAGCCCCAAAAGGGAAGTCTATGGCTACACCTTC.